Listed here are 4 T cell receptor beta chains from one sample, sequenced in a study of T cells in Graves' hyperthyroidism and ophthalmopathy. Researchers amplified the TCR beta CDR3 regions from RNA transcripts. The HTBI primer set was used in a first-round RT-PCR of the TCR CDR3. Using its own MiXCR run on the multiplex PCR reads, TCRdb lists one record per CDR3 protein. The sample holds some 440,000 distinct CDR3 sequences; less than 20% are singletons and the top ten take less than 15%. Sequencing was performed on blood. The receptors come from a woman between 18 and 29 years old with Graves' hyperthyroidism.

This clonotype was picked up many times. This rearrangement joins TRBV6-4 to TRBJ1-1; 7 bases agree with TRBD1. The CDR3 has 15 amino acids. V dropped 4 bases and J dropped 5; count of bases not matched to a gene: 10. Germline CDR1 and CDR2: MRHNA and SNTAGT. CDR3 sequence (DNA): TGTGCCAGCAGTGCTGAAGGGGACAGACGGACTGAAGCTTTCTTT. The encoded protein is CASSAEGDRRTEAFF.

This clonotype has a count of ten or more. V and J are TRBV10-3 and TRBJ2-3; D not certain. CDR1 is ENHRY and CDR2 is SYGVKD in the germline V gene. V dropped 4 bases and J dropped 5 bases, with 10 bases sitting between them. The CDR3 is 13 amino acids. CDR3 bases: TGTGCCATCAGTGGTACCTCTGGAGATACGCAGTATTTT. It specifies CAISGTSGDTQYF.

The chain carries TRBV6-4 and TRBJ2-5; 8 bases agree with TRBD2. Germline V lookup: CDR1 MRHNA, CDR2 SNTAGT. V lost 3 bases to trimming and J lost 4 bases; unmatched junction nucleotides: 7. The CDR3 totals 15 residues. CDR3: CASSEIAGNIETQYF. The CDR3 DNA follows: TGTGCCAGCAGTGAAATAGCGGGGAATATAGAGACCCAGTACTTC.

This clonotype was observed a handful of times. The chain uses TRBV14 and TRBJ2-1; TRBD1 might be the D (5 bases). V was cut by 3 bases and J by 1 base, with 22 bases left in between. The V gene's germline CDR1 is SGHDN and CDR2 FVKESK. The CDR3 runs 19 residues. In DNA form, the CDR3 reads TGTGCCAGCAGCCACGATGCCACCCTATGGGGCCTTTCCTACAATGAGCAGTTCTTC. It specifies CASSHDATLWGLSYNEQFF.